This T cell receptor (beta chain) was captured by sequencing in a study of technical replicates of blood from four donors. The protocol was immunoSEQ multiplex PCR, while the TCRdb copy is restricted to in-frame clones and leaves out a portion. The table includes 85,000 to 100,000 clones, just under 95% detected once. V was clipped by 3 bases and J by 0 bases, with 12 bases between them. This CDR3 contains 16 residues. CDR1 WNHNN and CDR2 SYGVQD come from the germline V gene (reference sequence). This receptor was identified in a human donor in good health. The specimen was T cells isolated from PBMCs. This chain uses TRBV10-1 with TRBJ2-1; D gene uncertain. The CDR3 DNA is TGCGCCAGCAGTGAAGCGCTAGAGACCTCCTACAATGAGCAGTTCTTC. Protein: CASSEALETSYNEQFF.